The T cell receptor (beta chain) described here comes from a study of graft-versus-host responses after intestinal transplantation. V was trimmed by 1 base and J by 5 bases, leaving 3 bases between them. Germline V gene lookup returns CDR1 LNHDA and CDR2 SQIVND (reference sequence). The CDR3 totals 12 residues. Data came from immunoSEQ multiplex PCR; TCRdb stores just in-frame clones and leaves some out. Here the sample spans around 24,000 clones, roughly four fifths being singletons. Study-wide results and limits: GvH clones were identified in recipient marrow, with some first appearing in ileum or blood. Association was observed between peak circulating GvH clone levels and early post-transplant HvG declines.

On this clone: As yet, its antigen is unknown.

The genes are TRBV19 and TRBJ1-5, with unresolved D. The receptor was derived from a human donor who was the organ donor for an intestinal transplant. The input for sequencing was unstimulated CD8+ T cells sorted from spleen or lymph node cells, taken before transplant. The CDR3 DNA reads as TGTGCCAGTAGTATAGGTCATCAGCCCCAGCATTTT. Translated: CASSIGHQPQHF.